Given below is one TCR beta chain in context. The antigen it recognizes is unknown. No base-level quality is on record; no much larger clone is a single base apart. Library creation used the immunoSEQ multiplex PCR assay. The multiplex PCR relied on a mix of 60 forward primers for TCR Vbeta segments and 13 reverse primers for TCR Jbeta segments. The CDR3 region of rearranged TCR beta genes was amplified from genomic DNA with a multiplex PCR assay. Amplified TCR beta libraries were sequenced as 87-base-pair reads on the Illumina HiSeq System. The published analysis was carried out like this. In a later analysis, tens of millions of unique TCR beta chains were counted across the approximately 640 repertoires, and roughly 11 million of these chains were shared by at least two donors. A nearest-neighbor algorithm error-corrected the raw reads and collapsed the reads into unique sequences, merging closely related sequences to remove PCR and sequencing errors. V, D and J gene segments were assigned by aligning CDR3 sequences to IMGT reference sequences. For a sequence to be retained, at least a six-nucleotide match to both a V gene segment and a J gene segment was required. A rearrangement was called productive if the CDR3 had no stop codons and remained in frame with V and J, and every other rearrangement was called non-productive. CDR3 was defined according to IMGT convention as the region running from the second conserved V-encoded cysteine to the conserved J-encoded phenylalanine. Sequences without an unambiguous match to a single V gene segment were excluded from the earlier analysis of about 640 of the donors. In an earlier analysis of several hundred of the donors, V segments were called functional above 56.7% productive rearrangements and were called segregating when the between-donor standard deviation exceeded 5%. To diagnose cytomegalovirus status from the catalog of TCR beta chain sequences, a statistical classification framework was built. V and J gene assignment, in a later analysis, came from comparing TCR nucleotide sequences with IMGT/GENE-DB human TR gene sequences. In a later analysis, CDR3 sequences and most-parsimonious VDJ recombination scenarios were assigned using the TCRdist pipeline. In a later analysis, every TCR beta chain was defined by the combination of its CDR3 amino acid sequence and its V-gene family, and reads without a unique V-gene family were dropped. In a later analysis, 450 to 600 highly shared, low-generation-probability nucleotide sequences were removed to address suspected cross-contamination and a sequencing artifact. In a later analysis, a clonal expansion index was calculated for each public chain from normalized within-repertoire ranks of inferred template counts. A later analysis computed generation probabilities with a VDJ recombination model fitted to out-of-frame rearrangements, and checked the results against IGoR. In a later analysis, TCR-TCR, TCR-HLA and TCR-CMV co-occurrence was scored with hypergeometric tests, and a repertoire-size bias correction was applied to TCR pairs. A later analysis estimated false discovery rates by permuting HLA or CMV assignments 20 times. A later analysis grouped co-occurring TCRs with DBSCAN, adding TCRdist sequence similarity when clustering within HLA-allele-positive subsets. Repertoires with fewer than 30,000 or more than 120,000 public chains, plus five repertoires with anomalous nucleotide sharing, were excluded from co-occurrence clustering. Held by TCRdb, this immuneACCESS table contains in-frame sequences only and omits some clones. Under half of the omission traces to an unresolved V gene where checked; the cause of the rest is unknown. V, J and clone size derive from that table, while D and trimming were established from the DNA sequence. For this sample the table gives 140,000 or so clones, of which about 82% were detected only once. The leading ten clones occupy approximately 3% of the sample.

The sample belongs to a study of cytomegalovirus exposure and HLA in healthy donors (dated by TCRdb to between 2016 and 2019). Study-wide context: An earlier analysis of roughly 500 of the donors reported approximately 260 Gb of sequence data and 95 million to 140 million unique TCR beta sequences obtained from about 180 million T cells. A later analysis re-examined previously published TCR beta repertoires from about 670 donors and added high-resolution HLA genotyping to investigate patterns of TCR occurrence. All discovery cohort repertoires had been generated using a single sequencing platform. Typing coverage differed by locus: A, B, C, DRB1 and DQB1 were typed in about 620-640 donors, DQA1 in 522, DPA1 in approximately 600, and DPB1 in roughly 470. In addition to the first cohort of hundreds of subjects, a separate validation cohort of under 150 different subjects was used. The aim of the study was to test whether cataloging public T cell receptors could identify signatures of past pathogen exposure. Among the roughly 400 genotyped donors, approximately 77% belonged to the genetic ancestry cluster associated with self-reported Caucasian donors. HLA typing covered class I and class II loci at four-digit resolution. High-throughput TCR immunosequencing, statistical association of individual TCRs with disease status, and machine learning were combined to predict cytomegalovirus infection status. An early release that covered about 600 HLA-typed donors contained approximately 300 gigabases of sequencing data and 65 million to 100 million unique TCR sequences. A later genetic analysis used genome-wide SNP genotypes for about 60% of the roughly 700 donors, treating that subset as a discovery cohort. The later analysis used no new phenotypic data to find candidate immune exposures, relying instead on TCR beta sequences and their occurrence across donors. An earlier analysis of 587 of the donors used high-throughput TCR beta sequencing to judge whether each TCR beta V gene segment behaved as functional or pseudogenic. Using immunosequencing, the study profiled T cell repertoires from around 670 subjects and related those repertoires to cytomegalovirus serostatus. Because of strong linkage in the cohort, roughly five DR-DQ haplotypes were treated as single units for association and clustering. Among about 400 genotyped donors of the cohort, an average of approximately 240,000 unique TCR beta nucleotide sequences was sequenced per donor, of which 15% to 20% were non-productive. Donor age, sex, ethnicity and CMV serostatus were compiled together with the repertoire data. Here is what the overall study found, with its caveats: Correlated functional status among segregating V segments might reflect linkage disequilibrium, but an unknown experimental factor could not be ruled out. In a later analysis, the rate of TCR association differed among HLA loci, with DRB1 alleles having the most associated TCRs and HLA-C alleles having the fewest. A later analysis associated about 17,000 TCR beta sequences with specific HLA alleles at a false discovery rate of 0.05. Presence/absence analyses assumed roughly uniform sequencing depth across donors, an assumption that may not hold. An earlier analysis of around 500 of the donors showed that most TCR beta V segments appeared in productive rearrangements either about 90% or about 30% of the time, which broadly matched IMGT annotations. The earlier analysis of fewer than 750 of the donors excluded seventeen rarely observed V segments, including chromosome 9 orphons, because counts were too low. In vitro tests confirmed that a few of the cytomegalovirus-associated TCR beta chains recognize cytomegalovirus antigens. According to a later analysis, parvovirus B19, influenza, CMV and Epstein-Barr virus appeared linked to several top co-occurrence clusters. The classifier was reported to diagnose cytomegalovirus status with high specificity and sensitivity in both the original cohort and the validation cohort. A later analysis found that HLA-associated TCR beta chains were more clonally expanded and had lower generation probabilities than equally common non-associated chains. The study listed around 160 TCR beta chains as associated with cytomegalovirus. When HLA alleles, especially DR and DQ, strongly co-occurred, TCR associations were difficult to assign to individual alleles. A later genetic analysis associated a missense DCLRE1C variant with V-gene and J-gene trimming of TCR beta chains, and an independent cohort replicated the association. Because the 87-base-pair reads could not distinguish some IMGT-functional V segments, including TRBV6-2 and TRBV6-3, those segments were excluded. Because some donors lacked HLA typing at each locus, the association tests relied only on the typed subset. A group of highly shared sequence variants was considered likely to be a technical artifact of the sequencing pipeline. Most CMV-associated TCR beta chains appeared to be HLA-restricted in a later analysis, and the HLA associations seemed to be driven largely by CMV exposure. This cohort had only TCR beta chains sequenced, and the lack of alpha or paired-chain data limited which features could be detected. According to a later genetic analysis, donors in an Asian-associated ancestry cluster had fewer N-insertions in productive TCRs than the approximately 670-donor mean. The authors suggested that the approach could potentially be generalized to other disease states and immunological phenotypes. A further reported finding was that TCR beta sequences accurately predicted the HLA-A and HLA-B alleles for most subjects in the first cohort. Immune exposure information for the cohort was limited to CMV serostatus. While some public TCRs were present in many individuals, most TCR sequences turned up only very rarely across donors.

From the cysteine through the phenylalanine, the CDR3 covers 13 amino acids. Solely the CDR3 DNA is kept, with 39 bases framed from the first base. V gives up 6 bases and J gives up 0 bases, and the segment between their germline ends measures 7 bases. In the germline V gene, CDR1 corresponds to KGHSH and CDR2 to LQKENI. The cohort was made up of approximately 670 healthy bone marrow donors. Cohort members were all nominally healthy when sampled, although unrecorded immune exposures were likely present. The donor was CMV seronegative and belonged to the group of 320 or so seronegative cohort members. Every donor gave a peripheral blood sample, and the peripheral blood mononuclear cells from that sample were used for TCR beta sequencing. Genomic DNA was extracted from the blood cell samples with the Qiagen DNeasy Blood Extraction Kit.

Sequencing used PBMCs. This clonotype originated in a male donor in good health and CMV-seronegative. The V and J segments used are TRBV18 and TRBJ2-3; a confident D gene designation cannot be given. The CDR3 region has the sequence CASSRTSTDTQYF. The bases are TGTGCCAGCTCCCGTACTAGCACAGATACGCAGTATTTT.